This T cell receptor beta chain derives from a study of control samples from healthy donors and cancer patients. The data were produced by immunoSEQ multiplex PCR, yet TCRdb's version contains in-frame clones alone and is incomplete. The sample records fewer than 200,000 clones, 88% being singletons. The V end lost 6 bases, the J end lost 3 bases, and 11 bases lay between the germline ends. CDR3 length: 13 amino acids. Germline V gives CDR1 SGHAT, CDR2 FQDESV (reference sequence). The clonotype originates from a woman aged 25 to 39 in good health. Sequencing input: blood. The rearrangement joins TRBV11-1 to TRBJ1-1, with D unclear. CDR3 residues: CASSPRGHTEAFF. CDR3 in DNA: TGTGCCAGCAGTCCGAGAGGGCACACTGAAGCTTTCTTT.